Each of the 5 T cell receptor beta chains below was sequenced from the same sample in a study of blood T cell repertoires in COVID-19. Clones were read by immunoSEQ multiplex PCR, and TCRdb kept only the in-frame ones, dropping some. The top ten clones hold roughly 7.9% of a sample with 150,000 or so clones, 65% to 90% of them seen once. The sequenced sample consisted of peripheral blood. All receptors derive from a woman aged 45 to 65 in a cohort sampled during active or convalescent COVID-19.

The chain couples TRBV27 to TRBJ2-7; 10 bases are shared with TRBD2. Germline CDR1 is MNHEY and CDR2 is SMNVEV (reference sequence). The CDR3 is 15 amino acids. J gave up 3 bases and V 3 bases, and 5 bases lay outside the gene matches. DNA for the CDR3: TGTGCCAGCAGTTTGGCTAGCGGGGGACACTACGAGCAGTACTTC. It translates to CASSLASGGHYEQYF.

The chain uses TRBV15 and TRBJ1-6; 7 bases align to TRBD1. V gave up 0 bases and J gave up 6 bases; unmatched junction bases: 2. Germline-derived CDR1 and CDR2 are LNHNV and YYDKDF (reference sequence). The CDR3 runs to 15 residues. As DNA, the CDR3 is TGTGCCACCAGCAGAGACGACAGGGCTAATTCACCCCTCCACTTT. Encoded protein: CATSRDDRANSPLHF.

This rearrangement joins TRBV4-1 to TRBJ1-5, with D hard to call. The CDR3 extends over 16 amino acids. V lost 4 bases to trimming and J lost 2 bases, with 15 bases between them. Germline V CDR1 and CDR2: MGHRA, YSYEKL. CDR3 loop: CASSRNDDNGNQPQHF. CDR3 DNA: TGCGCCAGCAGCCGGAATGACGACAACGGCAATCAGCCCCAGCATTTT.

The DNA of the CDR3 is TGTGCCAGTAGTTGGGTTCTCGGCGGAATGGGAGCTTTCTTT. Translated, it gives CASSWVLGGMGAFF. The chain couples TRBV19 to TRBJ1-1; D uncertain. V shed 5 bases and J shed 10 bases, with 20 bases lying between them. The V gene's germline CDR1 is LNHDA and CDR2 SQIVND (reference sequence). The CDR3 runs 14 residues.

The genes are TRBV30 and TRBJ1-3; D possibly corresponds to TRBD1 (5 bases). V dropped 2 bases and J dropped 0 bases, with 11 bases sitting between them. The CDR3 has 15 amino acids. Germline lookup yields CDR1 GTSNPN and CDR2 SVGIG (reference sequence). This chain's CDR3 is CAWSLSGVSGNTIYF. CDR3 DNA: TGTGCCTGGAGTCTCTCGGGGGTCTCTGGAAACACCATATATTTT.